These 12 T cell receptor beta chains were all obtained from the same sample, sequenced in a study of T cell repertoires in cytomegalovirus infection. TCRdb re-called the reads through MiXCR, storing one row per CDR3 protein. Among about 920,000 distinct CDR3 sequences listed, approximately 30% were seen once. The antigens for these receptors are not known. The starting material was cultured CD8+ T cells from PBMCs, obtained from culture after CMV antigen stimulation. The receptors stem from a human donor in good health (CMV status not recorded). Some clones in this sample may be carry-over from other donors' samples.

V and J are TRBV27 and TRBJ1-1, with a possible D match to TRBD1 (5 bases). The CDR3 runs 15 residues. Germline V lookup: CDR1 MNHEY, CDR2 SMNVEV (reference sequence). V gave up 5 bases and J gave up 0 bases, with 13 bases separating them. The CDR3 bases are TGTGCCAGCAGTCCTATGGGCAGGGTGAACACTGAAGCTTTCTTT. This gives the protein CASSPMGRVNTEAFF.

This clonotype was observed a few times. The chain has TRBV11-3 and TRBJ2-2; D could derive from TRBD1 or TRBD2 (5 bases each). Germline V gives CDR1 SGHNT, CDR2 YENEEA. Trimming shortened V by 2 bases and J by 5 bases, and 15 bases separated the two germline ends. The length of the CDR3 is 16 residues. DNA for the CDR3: TGTGCCAGCAGCTTATACCGGGACCCTCCGACCGGGGAGCTGTTTTTT. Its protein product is CASSLYRDPPTGELFF.

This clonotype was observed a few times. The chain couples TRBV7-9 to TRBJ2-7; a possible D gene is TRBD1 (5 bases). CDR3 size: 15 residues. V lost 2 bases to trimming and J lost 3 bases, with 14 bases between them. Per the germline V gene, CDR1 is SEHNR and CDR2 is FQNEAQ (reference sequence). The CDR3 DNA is TGTGCCAGCAGCTTACCCTCGGACAACGACTACGAGCAGTACGTC. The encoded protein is CASSLPSDNDYEQYV.

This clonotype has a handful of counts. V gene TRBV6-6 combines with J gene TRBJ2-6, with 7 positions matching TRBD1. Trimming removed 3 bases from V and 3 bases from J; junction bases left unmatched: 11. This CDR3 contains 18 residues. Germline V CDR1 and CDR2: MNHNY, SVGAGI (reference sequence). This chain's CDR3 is CASSYDRDGRFGANVLTF. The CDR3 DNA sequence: TGTGCCAGCAGTTATGACAGGGACGGAAGATTTGGGGCCAACGTCCTGACTTTC.

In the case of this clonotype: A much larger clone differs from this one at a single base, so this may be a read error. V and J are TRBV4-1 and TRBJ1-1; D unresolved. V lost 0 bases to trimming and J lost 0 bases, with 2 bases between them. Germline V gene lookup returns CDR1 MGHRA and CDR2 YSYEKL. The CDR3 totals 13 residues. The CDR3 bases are TGCGCCAGCAGCCAAGAACTGAACACTGAAGCTTTCTTT. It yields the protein CASSQELNTEAFF.

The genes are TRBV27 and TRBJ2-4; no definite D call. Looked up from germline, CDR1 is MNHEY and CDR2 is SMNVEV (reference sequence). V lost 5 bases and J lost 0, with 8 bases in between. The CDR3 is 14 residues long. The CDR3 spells CASSPRVAKNIQYF. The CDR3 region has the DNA TGTGCCAGCAGTCCTCGGGTAGCCAAAAACATTCAGTACTTC.

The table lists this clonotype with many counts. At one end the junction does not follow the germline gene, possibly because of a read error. The CDR3 protein is CASSTRTSDTQYF. The CDR3 DNA is TGTGCTAGCAGCACCAGGACATCGGATACGCAGTATTTT. J is TRBJ2-3 and V is TRBV7-7; tentatively, D is TRBD1 (5 bases). Per germline, CDR1 SSHAT and CDR2 FNYEAQ (reference sequence). The CDR3 contains 13 residues.

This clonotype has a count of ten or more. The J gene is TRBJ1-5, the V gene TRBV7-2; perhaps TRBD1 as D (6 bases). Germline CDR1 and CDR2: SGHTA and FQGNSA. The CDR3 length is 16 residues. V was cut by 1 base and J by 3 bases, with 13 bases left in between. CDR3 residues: CASSLDFQGLNQPQHF. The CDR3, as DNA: TGTGCCAGCAGCTTAGACTTCCAGGGGCTCAATCAGCCCCAGCATTTT.

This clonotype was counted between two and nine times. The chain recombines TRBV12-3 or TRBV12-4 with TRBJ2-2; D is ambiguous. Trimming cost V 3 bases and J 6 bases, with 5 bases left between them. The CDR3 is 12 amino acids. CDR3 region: CASSFASGELFF. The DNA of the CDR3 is TGTGCCAGCAGTTTTGCCTCCGGGGAGCTGTTTTTT.

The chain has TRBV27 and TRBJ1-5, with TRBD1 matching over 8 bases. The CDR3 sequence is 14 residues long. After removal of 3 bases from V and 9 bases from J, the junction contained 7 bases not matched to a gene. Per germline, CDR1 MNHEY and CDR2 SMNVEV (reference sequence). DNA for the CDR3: TGTGCCAGCAGTTTTGGGACAGGTCCGGTGCCCCAGCATTTT. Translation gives CASSFGTGPVPQHF.

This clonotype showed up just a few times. The CDR3: CASSSNTGNTEAFF. The CDR3 region has the DNA TGTGCCAGCAGCTCGAATACAGGGAACACTGAAGCTTTCTTT. The chain has TRBV7-8 and TRBJ1-1; TRBD1 is a possible D gene (5 bases). The V end lost 4 bases, the J end lost 1 base, and 10 bases lay between the germline ends. The CDR3 totals 14 residues. The germline V gene encodes CDR1 SGHVS and CDR2 FQNEAQ.

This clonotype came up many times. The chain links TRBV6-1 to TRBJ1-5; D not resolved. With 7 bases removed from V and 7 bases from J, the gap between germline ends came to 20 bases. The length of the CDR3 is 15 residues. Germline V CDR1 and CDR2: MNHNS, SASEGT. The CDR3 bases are TGTGCCAGCATAGTTCGGGCTCCTGCGGACCAGCCCCAGCATTTT. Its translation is CASIVRAPADQPQHF.